One and the same sample provided the 14 T cell receptor beta chains below, sequenced in a study of cytotoxic CD8 clonotypes in ibrutinib-treated CLL. Generated by immunoSEQ multiplex PCR, the TCRdb table keeps only in-frame clones and is missing some. The table has about 140,000 clones, roughly 80% seen once; the top ten hold around a quarter. The specimen was PBMCs, collected after 12 months of ibrutinib treatment. These receptors were obtained from a human donor with chronic lymphocytic leukemia.

A few counts support this clone. The chain carries TRBV6-5 and TRBJ2-1, with TRBD1 matching 7 bases. Germline values: CDR1 MNHEY, CDR2 SVGAGI. The length of the CDR3 is 16 residues. The V gene end was trimmed by 2 bases and the J gene end by 0 bases; junction bases not matched to a gene: 4. The CDR3 here is CASSYLRGSSYNEQFF. CDR3 nucleotide sequence: TGTGCCAGCAGTTACCTCAGGGGGAGCTCCTACAATGAGCAGTTCTTC.

This clone came up a few times. The chain is built from TRBV9 and TRBJ1-5; unclear D gene. The CDR3 totals 12 residues. V was cut by 0 bases and J by 5 bases, with 3 bases left in between. CDR1 is SGDLS and CDR2 is YYNGEE in the germline V gene. The CDR3: CASSVEDQPQHF. The CDR3, as DNA: TGTGCCAGCAGCGTAGAAGATCAGCCCCAGCATTTT. Full variable domain (missing parts from reference TRBV9 and TRBJ1-5): DSGVTQTPKHLITATGQRVTLRCSPRSGDLSVYWYQQSLDQGLQFLIQYYNGEERAKGNILERFSAQQFPDLHSELNLSSLELGDSALYFCASSVEDQPQHFGDGTRLSIL.

CDR3 protein: CASVTRSSGNTIYF. The CDR3 DNA follows: TGTGCCAGCGTGACCAGGAGCTCTGGAAACACCATATATTTT. V is TRBV6-1 and J is TRBJ1-3, with unresolved D. CDR1 and CDR2 from the germline V gene are MNHNS and SASEGT. This CDR3 is 14 amino acids long. Trimming took 8 bases from V and 0 from J, leaving 11 bases between them.

CDR3: CASSPVTSGDGEQFF. CDR3 bases: TGTGCCAGCAGCCCCGTGACTAGCGGAGACGGTGAGCAGTTCTTC. The genes are TRBV4-2 and TRBJ2-1, with TRBD2 matching over 9 bases. J lost 9 bases, V lost 4 bases, and 10 bases had no gene match. Germline V gene sequence: CDR1 LGHNA, CDR2 YNFKEQ. This CDR3 contains 15 residues.

This clone was seen once. This rearrangement joins TRBV11-2 to TRBJ2-7; 7 bases are a match to TRBD1. The trim removed 5 bases at V and 3 bases at J, leaving 7 bases unmatched. In germline, CDR1 is SGHAT, CDR2 FQNNGV. This CDR3 has 14 residues. In DNA form, the CDR3 reads TGTGCCAGCAGCCCGACAGGGCGAGACTACGAGCAGTACTTC. Encoded protein: CASSPTGRDYEQYF.

This clone was seen more than once but under ten times. The CDR3 loop reads CASSLASYEQYF. DNA for the CDR3: TGTGCCAGCAGTTTAGCCTCCTACGAGCAGTACTTC. J is TRBJ2-7 and V is TRBV28; D remains ambiguous. Trimming took 2 bases from V and 0 from J, leaving 2 bases between them. The V gene's germline CDR1 is MDHEN and CDR2 SYDVKM. The CDR3 totals 12 residues.

This chain connects TRBV6-5 to TRBJ1-6, with D perhaps TRBD1 (6 bases). Trimming stripped 8 bases from V and 10 bases from J, with 15 bases between. The CDR3 totals 13 residues. Germline V lookup: CDR1 MNHEY, CDR2 SVGAGI. The CDR3 DNA reads as TGTGCCAGCCGGGACACGAAGCAATCACCCCTCCACTTT. It yields the protein CASRDTKQSPLHF.

This CDR3 is CASSLLLVERDGYTF. DNA for the CDR3: TGTGCCAGCAGCTTACTTCTTGTTGAGAGGGATGGCTACACCTTC. V and J are TRBV7-8 and TRBJ1-2; no reliable D call. The CDR3 has 15 amino acids. CDR1 and CDR2 from the germline V gene are SGHVS and FQNEAQ. Trimming took 2 bases from V and 6 from J, leaving 16 bases between them.

The rearrangement links TRBV11-2 to TRBJ1-2; D is perhaps TRBD1 (5 bases). The CDR3 is made up of 14 amino acids. V lost 0 bases to trimming and J lost 7 bases, with 12 bases between them. CDR1 is SGHAT, CDR2 FQNNGV, per germline. The CDR3 protein is CASSLDLIGGGYTF. Written as DNA, the CDR3 is TGTGCCAGCAGCTTAGATTTGATTGGGGGTGGCTACACCTTC.

V usage is TRBV5-1 and J usage is TRBJ1-2, with 10 bases aligning to TRBD1. The CDR3 is 15 residues long. V was pared by 4 bases and J by 2 bases, with 5 bases of the junction left unmatched. Germline V gene sequence: CDR1 SGHRS, CDR2 YFSETQ. The CDR3 sequence is CASSRDRGPNYGYTF. The CDR3 DNA reads TGCGCCAGCAGCCGGGACAGGGGCCCAAACTATGGCTACACCTTC.

The chain employs TRBV4-2 and TRBJ1-5; D remains unclear. The CDR3 loop spans 18 amino acids. V lost 0 bases and J 0 bases, leaving 15 bases between the germline ends. Germline CDR1 and CDR2: LGHNA and YNFKEQ. The CDR3 region has the DNA TGTGCCAGCAGCCAAGATCTACCCCTTGGGGATAGCAATCAGCCCCAGCATTTT. Translated, it gives CASSQDLPLGDSNQPQHF.

For the CDR3, the DNA is TGTGCCACACGGGTGGGGGGCTCGGAGACCCAGTACTTC. Amino acid sequence: CATRVGGSETQYF. The chain combines TRBV10-3 with TRBJ2-5; possibly TRBD1 or TRBD2 for D (6 bases each). V was shortened by 10 bases and J by 5 bases, with 17 bases between the two germline ends. CDR1 is ENHRY, CDR2 SYGVKD, per germline. The CDR3 is 13 amino acids.

Only one count was recorded for this clone. The chain has TRBV11-2 and TRBJ2-1; unclear D gene. The germline V gene has CDR1 SGHAT and CDR2 FQNNGV. This CDR3 region has 16 residues. Trimming shortened V by 5 bases and J by 5 bases, and 19 bases separated the two germline ends. The DNA for the CDR3 is TGTGCCAGCAGCCCCTTCCACTCCACGGTAAACAATGAGCAGTTCTTC. Translating it yields CASSPFHSTVNNEQFF.

This chain's CDR3 is CASSLNPSGIQTQYF. CDR3 coding DNA: TGTGCCAGCAGCTTAAATCCCAGCGGGATACAGACCCAGTACTTC. V is TRBV7-3 and J is TRBJ2-5, with 7 bases identical to TRBD2. V gave up 1 base and J gave up 6 bases; unmatched junction bases: 8. The CDR3 sequence is 15 residues long. The germline V gene has CDR1 SGHTA and CDR2 FQGTGA.